Listed here is a single T cell receptor beta chain. No cognate antigen has been identified for it. Base-call qualities are not available, and no considerably larger clone is one nucleotide away. This entry is derived from a study of T cell changes during pregnancy in multiple sclerosis (dated by TCRdb to between 2018 and 2021). Regarding the study in general: The study examined how the T cell repertoire changed over the course of pregnancy in women with multiple sclerosis.

Library method: the immunoSEQ multiplex PCR assay. In TCRdb, the immuneACCESS table is reduced to in-frame sequences with V and J assigned. These tables do not hold every clone; where another copy was compared, an unresolved V gene accounts for under half, and the others remain unexplained. The sample includes about 40,000 clones, with around 94% observed a single time. The top ten hold about 1.8% of the sample. The material sequenced was peripheral blood, taken in the third trimester of pregnancy. This receptor was identified in a female donor with multiple sclerosis, enrolled in a pregnancy study.

The CDR3 has the sequence CASSVAPLVGGGEQFF. The DNA sequence follows: TGTGCCAGCAGCGTAGCCCCACTAGTTGGCGGGGGTGAGCAGTTCTTC. Recombination linked TRBV9 to TRBJ2-1; 7 junctional bases match TRBD2. V ends up 0 bases short and J 9 bases short, with an unmatched junction base count of 12. The CDR3 spans 16 residues, from the cysteine through the phenylalanine. Only the CDR3 DNA is retained, 48 bases long and in frame from the first base. The germline V gene supplies CDR1 SGDLS and CDR2 YYNGEE.